This T cell receptor beta chain was recorded in a study of cytomegalovirus exposure and HLA in healthy donors. Study results and limitations: A later analysis linked a missense variant in DCLRE1C to the trimming of TCR beta V and J genes.

For this clone: What it binds is unknown.

The PCR had 60 Vbeta and 13 Jbeta primers. This table comes from immunoSEQ multiplex PCR, and its TCRdb copy is limited to in-frame clones, with some not included. The sample carries roughly 190,000 clones, approximately 82% recorded once. The V gene's germline CDR1 is MNHNS and CDR2 SASEGT. Germline trimming cut 3 bases from V and 1 base from J; bases unmatched to any gene: 5. The CDR3 consists of 15 residues. The specimen sequenced was PBMCs. The chain links TRBV6-1 to TRBJ1-2; TRBD1 agrees at 7 bases. The origin of this receptor is a man aged 35 to 55 in good health and CMV-seropositive. CDR3 DNA sequence: TGTGCCAGCAGTGACGGACAGGCCTATAACTATGGCTACACCTTC. Translated, it gives CASSDGQAYNYGYTF.